This T cell receptor (beta chain) was recorded in a study of Graves' ophthalmopathy and Graves' hyperthyroidism. Turning to the study itself: Ophthalmopathy not arising within 18 months of follow-up defined hyperthyroidism as stable.

Researchers turned away patients with other autoimmune diseases, uncontrolled infections, pregnancy or lactation. Findings and limits, study-wide: At just over 70% sensitivity and approximately 74% specificity, the model predicted progression of the ophthalmopathy. Blood also carried most expanded thyroid clonotypes exceeding 0.001 frequency.

The sequenced template was RNA, covering the TCR beta CDR3 region. Second-round multiplex PCR came after a first-round RT-PCR that employed HTBI primers. One entry per CDR3 protein results from TCRdb running MiXCR on the multiplex PCR reads. Seen here are about 600,000 distinct CDR3 sequences, 35% to 45% observed once, and the top ten hold around 4%. As concerns this clonotype: What it recognizes is unknown. The junction differs from germline at one of its ends, possibly a read error.

The source material was peripheral blood or thyroid tissue (not recorded which). This sequence was found in an adult man with Graves' hyperthyroidism.

In DNA, the CDR3 is TGCAGTGGAGGGGTACAGTACATGAACACTGAAGCCTTCTTT. Protein product: CSGGVQYMNTEAFF. The chain links TRBV20-1 to TRBJ1-1, with a tentative D call TRBD1 (5 bases). This CDR3 contains 14 residues. CDR1 is DFQATT and CDR2 is SNEGSKA in the germline V gene (reference sequence).